The rows below give T cell receptor beta chains drawn from one sample of a study of neurological immune-mediated disorders. TCRdb re-analysed the 5' RACE reads in MiXCR, keeping a single row per CDR3 protein. The table includes around 50,000 distinct CDR3 sequences, roughly 3.5% detected once. The sample comprised PBMCs. Receptor source: a woman aged 25 to 45 with multiple sclerosis. Both conserved end residues are part of each CDR3. A D gene is named only where the DNA matches it firmly. Clone size appears in some rows only: once, few, many, or a class for an expanded clone.

clone size: many
CDR3 length: 16
D gene: TRBD1
J gene: TRBJ2-7
V gene: TRBV5-1
CDR3 DNA: TGCGCCAGCAGCATCCAGCCAGGGACAGGGGTCTACGAGCAGTACTTC
CDR3 protein: CASSIQPGTGVYEQYF

clone size: many
CDR3 length: 14
D gene: -
J gene: TRBJ2-3
V gene: TRBV5-1
CDR3 DNA: TGCGCCAGCAGGGAGAACCCGAACACAGATACGCAGTATTTT
CDR3 protein: CASRENPNTDTQYF

clone size: -
CDR3 length: 13
D gene: -
J gene: TRBJ2-2
V gene: TRBV11-1
CDR3 DNA: TGTGCCAGCAGCCCGGGACCGACCGGGGAGCTGTTTTTT
CDR3 protein: CASSPGPTGELFF

clone size: many
CDR3 length: 16
D gene: TRBD1
J gene: TRBJ2-7
V gene: TRBV5-1
CDR3 DNA: TGCGCCAGCAGCCGAACAACCGGGACAGCCAGCGACGAGCAGTACTTC
CDR3 protein: CASSRTTGTASDEQYF

clone size: many
CDR3 length: 16
D gene: -
J gene: TRBJ2-2
V gene: TRBV7-6
CDR3 DNA: TGTGCCAGCAGCCCACGGACAAGGGCGGGGACCGGGGAGCTGTTTTTT
CDR3 protein: CASSPRTRAGTGELFF

clone size: once
CDR3 length: 15
D gene: -
J gene: TRBJ1-5
V gene: TRBV12-3/TRBV12-4
CDR3 DNA: TGTGCCAGCAGTTTAGGTACAGGGAGCAATCAGCCCCAGCATTTT
CDR3 protein: CASSLGTGSNQPQHF

clone size: many
CDR3 length: 15
D gene: -
J gene: TRBJ1-2
V gene: TRBV5-1
CDR3 DNA: TGCGCCAGCAGCCCAGGGATGTCCCAGTCGGATGGCTACACCTTC
CDR3 protein: CASSPGMSQSDGYTF

clone size: many
CDR3 length: 14
D gene: -
J gene: TRBJ2-5
V gene: TRBV5-6
CDR3 DNA: TGTGCCAGCAGCGATGGACCGGCCCAAGAGACCCAGTACTTC
CDR3 protein: CASSDGPAQETQYF

clone size: many
CDR3 length: 16
D gene: TRBD1
J gene: TRBJ2-3
V gene: TRBV20-1
CDR3 DNA: TGCAGTGCTAAACCGGGACGGCCGCAGGGGGCAGATACGCAGTATTTT
CDR3 protein: CSAKPGRPQGADTQYF

clone size: many
CDR3 length: 14
D gene: -
J gene: TRBJ2-2
V gene: TRBV20-1
CDR3 DNA: TGCAGTGCTAGAAGGGGCCTGAACACCGGGGAGCTGTTTTTT
CDR3 protein: CSARRGLNTGELFF

clone size: many
CDR3 length: 15
D gene: -
J gene: TRBJ1-6
V gene: TRBV27
CDR3 DNA: TGTGCCAGCAGTTTAATGGGGGCCTATAATTCACCCCTCCACTTT
CDR3 protein: CASSLMGAYNSPLHF

clone size: many
CDR3 length: 15
D gene: -
J gene: TRBJ2-1
V gene: TRBV5-1
CDR3 DNA: TGCGCCAGCAGCCCAAGCCGGGGAGGACGTGATGAGCAGTTCTTC
CDR3 protein: CASSPSRGGRDEQFF

clone size: few
CDR3 length: 14
D gene: TRBD2
J gene: TRBJ2-1
V gene: TRBV20-1
CDR3 DNA: TGCAGTGCCGCGCGGGGGACTTCCTACAATGAGCAGTTCTTC
CDR3 protein: CSAARGTSYNEQFF

clone size: many
CDR3 length: 16
D gene: -
J gene: TRBJ2-6
V gene: TRBV4-3
CDR3 DNA: TGCGCCAGCAGCCAAGTAAGGGGCTCTGGGGCCAACGTCCTGACTTTC
CDR3 protein: CASSQVRGSGANVLTF

clone size: few
CDR3 length: 15
D gene: TRBD2
J gene: TRBJ2-7
V gene: TRBV11-2
CDR3 DNA: TGTGCCAGCAGCCTCGGACTAGCGGTAGTGTACGAGCAGTACTTC
CDR3 protein: CASSLGLAVVYEQYF

clone size: many
CDR3 length: 13
D gene: -
J gene: TRBJ1-3
V gene: TRBV6-6
CDR3 DNA: TGTGCCAGCAGTTCCGTCTCTGGAAACACCATATATTTT
CDR3 protein: CASSSVSGNTIYF

clone size: -
CDR3 length: 15
D gene: -
J gene: TRBJ1-5
V gene: TRBV24-1
CDR3 DNA: TGTGCAACCAGTGACTCTCGAGGGCGCAATCAGCCCCAGCATTTT
CDR3 protein: CATSDSRGRNQPQHF

clone size: many
CDR3 length: 14
D gene: -
J gene: TRBJ1-2
V gene: TRBV5-1
CDR3 DNA: TGCGCCAGCAGCTCCACCGGAAACGGCTATGGCTACACCTTC
CDR3 protein: CASSSTGNGYGYTF

clone size: many
CDR3 length: 16
D gene: -
J gene: TRBJ1-2
V gene: TRBV5-5
CDR3 DNA: TGTGCCAGCAGCCTAACCGGACAGTACCGCGGCGATGGCTACACCTTC
CDR3 protein: CASSLTGQYRGDGYTF

clone size: -
CDR3 length: 14
D gene: -
J gene: TRBJ1-1
V gene: TRBV29-1
CDR3 DNA: TGCAGCGTTGGCCCACAGGCGTTGAACACTGAAGCTTTCTTT
CDR3 protein: CSVGPQALNTEAFF

clone size: many
CDR3 length: 17
D gene: -
J gene: TRBJ2-7
V gene: TRBV7-2
CDR3 DNA: TGTGCCAGCAGCCCACCACCGACAGGCACAAGGACCTACGAGCAGTACTTC
CDR3 protein: CASSPPPTGTRTYEQYF

clone size: many
CDR3 length: 14
D gene: TRBD1
J gene: TRBJ2-7
V gene: TRBV20-1
CDR3 DNA: TGCAGTGCTAGGACAGGGGGGAGGGTCTACGAGCAGTACTTC
CDR3 protein: CSARTGGRVYEQYF

clone size: many
CDR3 length: 14
D gene: -
J gene: TRBJ1-1
V gene: TRBV12-3/TRBV12-4
CDR3 DNA: TGTGCCAGCAGTTTAGCGGGGGAGACAGGTGAAGCTTTCTTT
CDR3 protein: CASSLAGETGEAFF

clone size: -
CDR3 length: 14
D gene: TRBD1
J gene: TRBJ1-6
V gene: TRBV12-3/TRBV12-4
CDR3 DNA: TGTGCCAGCAGATTCGACAGGGAAAATTCACCCCTCAACTTT
CDR3 protein: CASRFDRENSPLNF

clone size: many
CDR3 length: 13
D gene: -
J gene: TRBJ2-1
V gene: TRBV7-9
CDR3 DNA: TGTGCCAGCAGCTTAGGGAGGAGGGGTGAGCAGTTCTTC
CDR3 protein: CASSLGRRGEQFF

clone size: many
CDR3 length: 15
D gene: -
J gene: TRBJ1-1
V gene: TRBV5-1
CDR3 DNA: TGCGCCAGCAGCTTGTTGAGCAGCACTATCACTGAAGCTTTCTTT
CDR3 protein: CASSLLSSTITEAFF

clone size: many
CDR3 length: 14
D gene: -
J gene: TRBJ2-6
V gene: TRBV20-1
CDR3 DNA: TGCAGTGCTAGAGAGGGCTCTGGGGCCAACGTCCTGACTTTC
CDR3 protein: CSAREGSGANVLTF

clone size: many
CDR3 length: 15
D gene: -
J gene: TRBJ2-2
V gene: TRBV5-1
CDR3 DNA: TGCGCCAGCAGCTTAGTACGGGCGGACACCGGGGAGCTGTTTTTT
CDR3 protein: CASSLVRADTGELFF

clone size: many
CDR3 length: 14
D gene: -
J gene: TRBJ1-5
V gene: TRBV7-9
CDR3 DNA: TGTGCCAGCAGCCAACAGGGTAGCAATCAGCCCCAGAATTTT
CDR3 protein: CASSQQGSNQPQNF

clone size: many
CDR3 length: 13
D gene: -
J gene: TRBJ2-1
V gene: TRBV4-1
CDR3 DNA: TGCGCCAGCAGCCTCTCTAGTTCTAGTGAGCAGTTCTTC
CDR3 protein: CASSLSSSSEQFF

clone size: few
CDR3 length: 14
D gene: -
J gene: TRBJ1-4
V gene: TRBV5-1
CDR3 DNA: TGCGCCAGCAGCTCCGGCAGCTCTAATGAAAAACTGTTTTTT
CDR3 protein: CASSSGSSNEKLFF

clone size: many
CDR3 length: 14
D gene: -
J gene: TRBJ1-4
V gene: TRBV7-9
CDR3 DNA: TGTGCCAGCAGCCAAGAGTCAACTAATGAAAAACTGTTTTTT
CDR3 protein: CASSQESTNEKLFF

clone size: many
CDR3 length: 12
D gene: -
J gene: TRBJ1-1
V gene: TRBV12-3/TRBV12-4
CDR3 DNA: TGTGCCAGCCCGGGGGGCCTGAAGGAAGCTTTCTTT
CDR3 protein: CASPGGLKEAFF

clone size: many
CDR3 length: 14
D gene: TRBD1
J gene: TRBJ2-3
V gene: TRBV7-6
CDR3 DNA: TGTGCCAGCAGCCTGGGGACAGGGATGGATACGCAGTATTTT
CDR3 protein: CASSLGTGMDTQYF

clone size: many
CDR3 length: 15
D gene: -
J gene: TRBJ2-7
V gene: TRBV7-2
CDR3 DNA: TGTGCCAGCAGCTTAGTAGCGGCGGGCTCCTACGAGCAGTACTTC
CDR3 protein: CASSLVAAGSYEQYF

clone size: many
CDR3 length: 13
D gene: TRBD1
J gene: TRBJ2-1
V gene: TRBV27
CDR3 DNA: TGTGCCACCCGGACAGGGGCGGTCAATGAGCAGTTCTTC
CDR3 protein: CATRTGAVNEQFF

clone size: many
CDR3 length: 12
D gene: -
J gene: TRBJ1-5
V gene: TRBV5-1
CDR3 DNA: TGCGCCAGCAGCCCAACAGGACAGCCCCAGCATTTT
CDR3 protein: CASSPTGQPQHF

clone size: many
CDR3 length: 14
D gene: TRBD1
J gene: TRBJ2-7
V gene: TRBV5-1
CDR3 DNA: TGCGCCAGCAGCACCGGACAGGGGAGCCACGAGCAGTACTTC
CDR3 protein: CASSTGQGSHEQYF

clone size: -
CDR3 length: 14
D gene: -
J gene: TRBJ2-3
V gene: TRBV20-1
CDR3 DNA: TGCAGTGCTAGCCAGATCGTAGGGAGCGATACGCAGTATTTT
CDR3 protein: CSASQIVGSDTQYF

clone size: few
CDR3 length: 14
D gene: TRBD1
J gene: TRBJ1-5
V gene: TRBV27
CDR3 DNA: TGTGCCAGCAGTTTGGGACAGGGTCATCAGCCCCAGAATTTT
CDR3 protein: CASSLGQGHQPQNF

clone size: many
CDR3 length: 14
D gene: TRBD1
J gene: TRBJ2-5
V gene: TRBV20-1
CDR3 DNA: TGCAGTGCTAGACGTGACAGGGCGATGGAGACCCAGTACTTC
CDR3 protein: CSARRDRAMETQYF

clone size: -
CDR3 length: 14
D gene: -
J gene: TRBJ1-1
V gene: TRBV19
CDR3 DNA: TGTGCCAGTAACTCAGGACTCCTGGTGGGTGAAGCTTTCTTT
CDR3 protein: CASNSGLLVGEAFF

clone size: many
CDR3 length: 14
D gene: -
J gene: TRBJ1-5
V gene: TRBV7-9
CDR3 DNA: TGTGCCAGCAGCCCGTCCCGCAGCGATCAGCCCCAGCATTTT
CDR3 protein: CASSPSRSDQPQHF

clone size: many
CDR3 length: 15
D gene: TRBD2
J gene: TRBJ2-7
V gene: TRBV3-1
CDR3 DNA: TGTGCCAGCAGCCCGCGGACTAGCGGGATCTACGAGCAGTACTTC
CDR3 protein: CASSPRTSGIYEQYF

clone size: many
CDR3 length: 16
D gene: -
J gene: TRBJ2-7
V gene: TRBV28
CDR3 DNA: TGTGCCAGCAGTCCGCCGGGACTCCGAAAGGCCTACGAGCAGTACTTC
CDR3 protein: CASSPPGLRKAYEQYF

clone size: many
CDR3 length: 14
D gene: TRBD2
J gene: TRBJ2-2
V gene: TRBV5-1
CDR3 DNA: TGCGCCAGCAGCGGGACTAGCGGGAGCAGGGAGCTGTTTTTT
CDR3 protein: CASSGTSGSRELFF

clone size: many
CDR3 length: 12
D gene: -
J gene: TRBJ1-3
V gene: TRBV20-1
CDR3 DNA: TGCAGTGCTAGATCAACTGGAAACACCATATATTTT
CDR3 protein: CSARSTGNTIYF

clone size: many
CDR3 length: 15
D gene: -
J gene: TRBJ1-2
V gene: TRBV7-8
CDR3 DNA: TGTGCCAGCAGCTTAGAAGCCGGACTGGGGGTTGGCTACACCTTC
CDR3 protein: CASSLEAGLGVGYTF

clone size: many
CDR3 length: 12
D gene: TRBD1
J gene: TRBJ1-1
V gene: TRBV19
CDR3 DNA: TGTGCCACGGGACAGGGGAACACTGAAGCTTTCTTT
CDR3 protein: CATGQGNTEAFF

clone size: many
CDR3 length: 14
D gene: TRBD1
J gene: TRBJ1-1
V gene: TRBV27
CDR3 DNA: TGTGCCAGCAGATTGGGACAGGGGGACACTGAAGCTTTCTTT
CDR3 protein: CASRLGQGDTEAFF

clone size: many
CDR3 length: 14
D gene: TRBD2
J gene: TRBJ2-7
V gene: TRBV20-1
CDR3 DNA: TGCAGTGCTGGAAGACTAGCGGGGAAATACGAGCAGTACTTC
CDR3 protein: CSAGRLAGKYEQYF

clone size: many
CDR3 length: 15
D gene: TRBD2
J gene: TRBJ2-3
V gene: TRBV5-1
CDR3 DNA: TGCGCCAGCAGCTTAAGCGGGGGGGCCGGAGATACGCAGTATTTT
CDR3 protein: CASSLSGGAGDTQYF

clone size: many
CDR3 length: 14
D gene: -
J gene: TRBJ1-5
V gene: TRBV6-1
CDR3 DNA: TGTGCCAGCAATAGGGTAACAGCTGATCAGCCCCAGCATTTT
CDR3 protein: CASNRVTADQPQHF

clone size: many
CDR3 length: 16
D gene: TRBD2
J gene: TRBJ2-7
V gene: TRBV6-5
CDR3 DNA: TGTGCCAGCAGTATCTTCGGACTAGCAAATTCGTCCGAGCAGTACTTC
CDR3 protein: CASSIFGLANSSEQYF

clone size: few
CDR3 length: 12
D gene: -
J gene: TRBJ2-1
V gene: TRBV2
CDR3 DNA: TGTGCCAGCAAATTAAGCGGCAATGAGCAGTTCTTC
CDR3 protein: CASKLSGNEQFF

clone size: -
CDR3 length: 14
D gene: TRBD1
J gene: TRBJ2-7
V gene: TRBV12-3/TRBV12-4
CDR3 DNA: TGTGCCAGCAGTGGCCGGGACAGGGGTTACGAGCAGTACTTC
CDR3 protein: CASSGRDRGYEQYF

clone size: many
CDR3 length: 12
D gene: -
J gene: TRBJ2-7
V gene: TRBV20-1
CDR3 DNA: TGCAGTGCCCGCCCGGGCAGCTACGAGCAGTACTTC
CDR3 protein: CSARPGSYEQYF